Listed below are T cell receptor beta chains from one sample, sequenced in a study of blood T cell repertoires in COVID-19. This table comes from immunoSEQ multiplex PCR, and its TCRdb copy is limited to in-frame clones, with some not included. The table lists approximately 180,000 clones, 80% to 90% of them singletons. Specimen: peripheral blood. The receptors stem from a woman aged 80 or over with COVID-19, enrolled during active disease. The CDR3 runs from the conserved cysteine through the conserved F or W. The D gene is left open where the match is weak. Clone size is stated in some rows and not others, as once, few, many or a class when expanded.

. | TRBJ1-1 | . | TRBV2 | TGTGCCAGCAGTCCTTACTTGACAGGGAACACTGAAGCTTTCTTT | CASSPYLTGNTEAFF
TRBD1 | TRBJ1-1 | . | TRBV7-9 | TGTGCCAGCAGCTCACAGGGGAGCACTGAAGCTTTCTTT | CASSSQGSTEAFF
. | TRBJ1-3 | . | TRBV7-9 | TGTGCCAGCAGCTTAAACAGAGCCTCTGGAAACACCATATATTTT | CASSLNRASGNTIYF
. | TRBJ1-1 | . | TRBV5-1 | TGCGCCAGCAGCTTCAGGGGTCGCACTGAAGCTTTCTTT | CASSFRGRTEAFF
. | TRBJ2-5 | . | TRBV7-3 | TGTGCCAGCAGCCCCTTAATAGCGGTCCCCTCGGAGACCCAGTACTTC | CASSPLIAVPSETQYF
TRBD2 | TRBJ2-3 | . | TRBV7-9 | TGTGCCAGCAGCTCCAGCGGGATAGCAGATACGCAGTATTTT | CASSSSGIADTQYF
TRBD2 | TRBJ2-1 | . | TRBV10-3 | TGTGCCATCAGTGAGTACGGGGGGGGCTCCTACAATGAGCAGTTCTTC | CAISEYGGGSYNEQFF
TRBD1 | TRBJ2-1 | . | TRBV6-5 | TGTGCCAGCAGTTACATTCGGGACAGGGGGCAAAATGAGCAGTTCTTC | CASSYIRDRGQNEQFF
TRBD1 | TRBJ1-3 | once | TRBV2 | TGTGCCAGCAGCCGGGACAGGGTATCTGGAAACACCATATATTTT | CASSRDRVSGNTIYF
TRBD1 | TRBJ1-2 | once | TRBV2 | TGTGCCAGCAGGATAACAGGGGGAGGCTACTATGGCTACACCTTC | CASRITGGGYYGYTF
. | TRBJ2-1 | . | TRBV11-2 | TGTGCCAGCAGCCCCATTCGCACAGTAGTCCATTTTTTGGGTGAGCAGTTCTTC | CASSPIRTVVHFLGEQFF
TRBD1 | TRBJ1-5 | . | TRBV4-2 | TGTGCCAGCAGCCAATACAGGGGTAGCAATCAGCCCCAGCATTTT | CASSQYRGSNQPQHF
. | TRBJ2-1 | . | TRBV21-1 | TGTGCCAGCAGCAAAGATCTTACCGGGAAGAACAATGAGCAGTTCTTC | CASSKDLTGKNNEQFF
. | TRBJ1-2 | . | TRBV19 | TGTGCCAGTAGTATAGGTCCCGTTAACTATGGCTACACCTTC | CASSIGPVNYGYTF
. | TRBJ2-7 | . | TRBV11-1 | TGTGCCAGCAGCAAACAGGGCTACGAGCAGTACTTC | CASSKQGYEQYF
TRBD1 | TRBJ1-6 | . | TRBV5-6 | TGTGCCAGCAGCTCCAAAGGACAGGGGCTATCACCCCTCCACTTT | CASSSKGQGLSPLHF
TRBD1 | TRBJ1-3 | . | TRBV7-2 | TGTGCCAGCAGCGTTGACAGGGGGCCGGGAAACACCATATATTTT | CASSVDRGPGNTIYF
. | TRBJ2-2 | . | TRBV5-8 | TGTGCCAGCAGCTTGGTTTACAGCGGGTTATTCACCGGGGAGCTGTTTTTT | CASSLVYSGLFTGELFF
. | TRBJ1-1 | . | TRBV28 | TGTGCCAGCAGTTTACAGGGGTTGAACACTGAAGCTTTCTTT | CASSLQGLNTEAFF
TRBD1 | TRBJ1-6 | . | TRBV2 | TGTGCCAGCAGTCCGAGACAGGGTTCCTATAATTCACCCCTCCACTTT | CASSPRQGSYNSPLHF
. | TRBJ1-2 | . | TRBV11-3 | TGTGCCAGCAGTCTCGGGTCAACGTTCTATGGCTACACCTTC | CASSLGSTFYGYTF
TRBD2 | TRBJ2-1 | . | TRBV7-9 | TGTGCCAGCAGCCTTAAGACTAGCGGAATCTACAATGAGCAGTTCTTC | CASSLKTSGIYNEQFF